This T cell receptor beta chain came from a study of T cell clones after liver transplantation. Clones were read by immunoSEQ multiplex PCR, and TCRdb kept only the in-frame ones, dropping some. The table shows approximately 75,000 clones, with approximately 80% occurring only once. In germline, CDR1 is MNHEY, CDR2 SVGAGI. CDR3 size: 14 residues. The V gene lost 5 bases and the J gene lost 2 bases, with 13 bases spanning the gap. The rearrangement uses TRBV6-5 and TRBJ2-7; D gene uncertain. The sequencing here drew on CD4+ T cells from blood, taken 12 months after liver transplant. The clonotype originates from a human patient who received a liver transplant. Some of these T cells may belong to the graft donor. The CDR3 DNA reads TGTGCCAGCAGTCCTCTCGACCGAGCCTACGAGCAGTACTTC. As protein: CASSPLDRAYEQYF.